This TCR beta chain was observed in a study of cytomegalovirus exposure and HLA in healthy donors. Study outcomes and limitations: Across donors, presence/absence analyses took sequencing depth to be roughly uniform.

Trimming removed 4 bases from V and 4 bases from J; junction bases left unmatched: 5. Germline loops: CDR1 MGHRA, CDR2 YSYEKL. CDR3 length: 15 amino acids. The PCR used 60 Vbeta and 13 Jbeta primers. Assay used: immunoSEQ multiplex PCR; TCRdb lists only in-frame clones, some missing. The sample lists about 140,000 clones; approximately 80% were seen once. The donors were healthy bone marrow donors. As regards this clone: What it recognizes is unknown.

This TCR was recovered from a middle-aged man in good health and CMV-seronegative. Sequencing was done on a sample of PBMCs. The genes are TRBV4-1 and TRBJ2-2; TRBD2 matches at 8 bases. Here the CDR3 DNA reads TGCGCCAGCAGCCGCGCGGGAGGATCCACCGGGGAGCTGTTTTTT. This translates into CASSRAGGSTGELFF.